This T cell receptor (beta chain) comes out of a study of CD8 T cells in ankylosing spondylitis. Quantitative 5'-RACE with molecular barcodes generated TCR beta libraries. MiXCR, run by TCRdb on the 5' RACE reads, gives a single entry per CDR3 protein. The sample has about 110,000 distinct CDR3 sequences, about 24% seen once; the top ten hold approximately 13%. Study-level findings and limits: Enrichment of disease-linked clones was reportedly significant in matched ankylosing spondylitis synovial fluid. Earlier literature documents some of the motif variants in reactive arthritis synovial fluid and blood.

Trimming stripped 3 bases from V and 3 bases from J, with 9 bases between. Per the germline V gene, CDR1 is DFQATT and CDR2 is SNEGSKA (reference sequence). The CDR3 totals 13 residues. Points on this clonotype: What it binds is not known.

The clonotype originates from a male donor with ankylosing spondylitis. The sequenced sample consisted of synovial fluid, either unsorted or a sorted T cell fraction (not recorded which). The rearrangement joins TRBV20-1 to TRBJ2-1, with D maybe TRBD1 (5 bases). In nucleotides, the CDR3 is TGCAGTGCTAGGGGGCAGAACTACAATGAGCAGTTCTTC. Its protein product is CSARGQNYNEQFF.